This entry lists 4 T cell receptor beta chains sequenced from one sample in a study of multiple sclerosis patients with progressive multifocal leukoencephalopathy. Clones were sequenced by immunoSEQ multiplex PCR, and TCRdb holds only the in-frame ones, with some missing. Of 25,000 to 35,000 clones detected, approximately 86% appear once; the ten largest clones hold 5.7%. Time point in this sample: time of PML onset. Sequencing was performed on PBMCs, taken from a patient treated with natalizumab. The receptors originated from a woman aged 40 to 50 with progressive multifocal leukoencephalopathy.

The chain carries TRBV18 and TRBJ2-5, with 7 bases identical to TRBD1. The DNA end lines up better with TRBJ2-7; the J call may be wrong. The CDR3 contains 12 residues. The germline V gene has CDR1 KGHSH and CDR2 LQKENI. The CDR3 sequence is CASSLDRYEQYF. The CDR3 bases are TGTGCCAGCTCACTGGACAGGTACGAGCAGTACTTC.

The V call is TRBV29-1, the J call TRBJ2-5; D is perhaps TRBD1 (6 bases). Germline assignment: CDR1 SQVTM and CDR2 ANQGSEA. This CDR3 is 13 amino acids long. Trimming took 7 bases from V and 5 from J, leaving 17 bases between them. CDR3 coding DNA: TGCAGCGCCCCGAGCAGGGGCGGCGAGACCCAGTACTTC. The encoded protein is CSAPSRGGETQYF.

The V and J genes are TRBV9 and TRBJ1-4, with D tentatively TRBD1 (6 bases). Trimming took off 4 bases at V and 2 bases at J, with 12 bases between the two ends. Germline CDR1 reads SGDLS; CDR2 reads YYNGEE. The CDR3 has 15 amino acids. In DNA form, the CDR3 reads TGTGCCAGCAGCAAAACAGGGTTTACTAATGAAAAACTGTTTTTT. This sequence encodes CASSKTGFTNEKLFF. The full variable domain, with the rest looked up from reference TRBV9 and TRBJ1-4, is DSGVTQTPKHLITATGQRVTLRCSPRSGDLSVYWYQQSLDQGLQFLIQYYNGEERAKGNILERFSAQQFPDLHSELNLSSLELGDSALYFCASSKTGFTNEKLFFGSGTQLSVL.

The chain couples TRBV5-8 to TRBJ2-1, with TRBD2 as a possible D gene (6 bases). The V end was cut by 0 bases, the J end by 5 bases, with 18 bases between. The CDR3 contains 17 residues. Germline CDR1 and CDR2: SGHTS and YDEGEE. CDR3 in amino acids: CASSLGAGRRRDNEQFF. The CDR3 bases are TGTGCCAGCAGCTTGGGGGCCGGGAGACGCAGGGACAATGAGCAGTTCTTC. Based on the CDR3 plus reference TRBV5-8 and TRBJ2-1, the full variable domain is EAGVTQSPTHLIKTRGQQATLRCSPISGHTSVYWYQQALGLGLQFLLWYDEGEERNRGNFPPRFSGRQFPNYSSELNVNALELEDSALYLCASSLGAGRRRDNEQFFGPGTRLTVL.